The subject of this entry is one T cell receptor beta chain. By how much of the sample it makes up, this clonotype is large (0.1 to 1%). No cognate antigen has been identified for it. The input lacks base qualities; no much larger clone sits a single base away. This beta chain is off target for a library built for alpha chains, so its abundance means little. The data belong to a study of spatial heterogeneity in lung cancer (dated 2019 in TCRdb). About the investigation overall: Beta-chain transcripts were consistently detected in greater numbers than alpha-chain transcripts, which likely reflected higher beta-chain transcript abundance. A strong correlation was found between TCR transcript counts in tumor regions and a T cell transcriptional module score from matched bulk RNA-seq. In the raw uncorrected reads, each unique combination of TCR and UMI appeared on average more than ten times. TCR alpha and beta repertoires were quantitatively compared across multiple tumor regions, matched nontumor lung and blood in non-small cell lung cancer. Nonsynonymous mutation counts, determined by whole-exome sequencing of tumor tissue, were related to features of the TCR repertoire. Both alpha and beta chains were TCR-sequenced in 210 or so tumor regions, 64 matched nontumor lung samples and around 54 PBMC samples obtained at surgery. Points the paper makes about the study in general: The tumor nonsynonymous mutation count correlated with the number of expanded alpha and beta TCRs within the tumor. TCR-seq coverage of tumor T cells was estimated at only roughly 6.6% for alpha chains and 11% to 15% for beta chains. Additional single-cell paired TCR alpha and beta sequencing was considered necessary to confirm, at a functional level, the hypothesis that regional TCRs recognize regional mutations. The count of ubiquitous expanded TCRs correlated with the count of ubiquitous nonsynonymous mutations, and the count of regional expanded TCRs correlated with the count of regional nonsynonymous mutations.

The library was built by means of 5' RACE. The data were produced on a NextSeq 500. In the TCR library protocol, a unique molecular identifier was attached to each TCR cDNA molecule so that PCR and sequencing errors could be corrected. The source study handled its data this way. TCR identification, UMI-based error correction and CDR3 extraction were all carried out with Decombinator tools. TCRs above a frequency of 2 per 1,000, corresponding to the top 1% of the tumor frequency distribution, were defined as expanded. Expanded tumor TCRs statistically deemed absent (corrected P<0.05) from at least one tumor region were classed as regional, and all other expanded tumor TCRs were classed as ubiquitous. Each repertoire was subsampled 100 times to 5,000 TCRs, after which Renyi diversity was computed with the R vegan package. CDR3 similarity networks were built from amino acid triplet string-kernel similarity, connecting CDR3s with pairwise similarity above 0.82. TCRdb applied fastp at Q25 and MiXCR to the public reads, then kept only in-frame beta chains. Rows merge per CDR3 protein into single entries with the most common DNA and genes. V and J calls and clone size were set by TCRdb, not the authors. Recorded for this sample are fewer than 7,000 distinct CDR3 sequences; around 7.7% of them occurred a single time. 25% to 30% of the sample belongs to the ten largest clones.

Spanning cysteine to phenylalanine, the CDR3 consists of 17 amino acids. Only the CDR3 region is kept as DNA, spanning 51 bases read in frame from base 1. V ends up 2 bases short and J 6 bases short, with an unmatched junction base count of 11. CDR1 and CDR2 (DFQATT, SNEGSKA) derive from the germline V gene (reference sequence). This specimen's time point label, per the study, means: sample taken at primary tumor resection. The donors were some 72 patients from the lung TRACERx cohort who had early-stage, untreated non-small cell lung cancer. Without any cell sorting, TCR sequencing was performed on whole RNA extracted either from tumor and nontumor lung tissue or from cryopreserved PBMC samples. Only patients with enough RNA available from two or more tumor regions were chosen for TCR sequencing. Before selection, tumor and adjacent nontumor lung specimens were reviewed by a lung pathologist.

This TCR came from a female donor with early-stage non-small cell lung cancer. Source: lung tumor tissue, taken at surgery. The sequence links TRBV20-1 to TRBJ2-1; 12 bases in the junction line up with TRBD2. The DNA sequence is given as TGCAGTGCTAGAAGTCTAGCGGGAGGGTCCCCCCTCAATGAGCAGTTCTTC. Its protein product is CSARSLAGGSPLNEQFF.